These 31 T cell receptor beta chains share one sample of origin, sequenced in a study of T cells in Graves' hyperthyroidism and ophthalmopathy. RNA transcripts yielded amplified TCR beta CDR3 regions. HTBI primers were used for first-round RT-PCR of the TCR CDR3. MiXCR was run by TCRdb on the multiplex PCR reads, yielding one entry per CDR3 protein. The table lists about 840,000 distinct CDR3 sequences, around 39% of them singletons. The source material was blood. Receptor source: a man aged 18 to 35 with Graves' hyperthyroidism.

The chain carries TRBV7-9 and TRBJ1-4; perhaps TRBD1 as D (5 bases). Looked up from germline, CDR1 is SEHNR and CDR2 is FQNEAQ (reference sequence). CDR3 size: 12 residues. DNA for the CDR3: TGTGCGACCCGGGGGGTGCCTGAAAAACTGTTTTTT. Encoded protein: CATRGVPEKLFF.

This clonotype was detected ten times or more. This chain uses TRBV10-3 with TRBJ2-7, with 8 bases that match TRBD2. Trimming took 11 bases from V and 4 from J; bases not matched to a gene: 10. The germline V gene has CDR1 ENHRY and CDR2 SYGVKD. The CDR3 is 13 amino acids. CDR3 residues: CASTPGGGYEQYF. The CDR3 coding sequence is TGTGCCTCAACCCCGGGGGGGGGGTACGAGCAGTACTTC.

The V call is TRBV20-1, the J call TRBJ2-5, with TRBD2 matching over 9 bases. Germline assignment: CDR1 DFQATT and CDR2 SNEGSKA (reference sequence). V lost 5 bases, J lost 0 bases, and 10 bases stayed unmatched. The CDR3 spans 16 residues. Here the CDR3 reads CSAEAGGGPYQETQYF. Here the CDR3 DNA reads TGCAGTGCTGAAGCGGGAGGTGGGCCGTACCAAGAGACCCAGTACTTC.

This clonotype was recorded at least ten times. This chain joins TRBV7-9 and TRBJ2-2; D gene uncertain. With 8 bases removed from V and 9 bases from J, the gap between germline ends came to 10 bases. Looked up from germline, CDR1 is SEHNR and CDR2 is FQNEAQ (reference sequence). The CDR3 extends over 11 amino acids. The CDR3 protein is CASETDRELFF. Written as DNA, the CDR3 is TGTGCCAGCGAAACGGACCGGGAGCTGTTTTTT.

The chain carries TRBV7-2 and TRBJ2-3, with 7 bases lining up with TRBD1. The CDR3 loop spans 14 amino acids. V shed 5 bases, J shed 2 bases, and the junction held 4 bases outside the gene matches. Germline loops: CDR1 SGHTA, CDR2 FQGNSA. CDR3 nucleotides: TGTGCCAGCAGCGGGGGACAGAACACAGATACGCAGTATTTT. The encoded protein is CASSGGQNTDTQYF.

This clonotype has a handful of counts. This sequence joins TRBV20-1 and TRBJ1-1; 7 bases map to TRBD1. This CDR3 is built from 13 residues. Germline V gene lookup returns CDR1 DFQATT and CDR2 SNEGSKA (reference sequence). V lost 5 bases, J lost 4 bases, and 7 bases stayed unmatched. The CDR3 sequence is CSAGAEGATEAFF. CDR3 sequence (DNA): TGCAGTGCTGGGGCGGAGGGGGCCACTGAAGCTTTCTTT.

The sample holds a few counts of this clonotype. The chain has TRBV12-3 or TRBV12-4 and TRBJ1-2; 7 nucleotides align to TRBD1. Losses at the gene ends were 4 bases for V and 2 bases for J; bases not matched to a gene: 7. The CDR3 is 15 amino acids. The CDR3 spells CASSYEAGGNYGYTF. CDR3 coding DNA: TGTGCCAGCAGTTACGAAGCAGGGGGAAACTATGGCTACACCTTC.

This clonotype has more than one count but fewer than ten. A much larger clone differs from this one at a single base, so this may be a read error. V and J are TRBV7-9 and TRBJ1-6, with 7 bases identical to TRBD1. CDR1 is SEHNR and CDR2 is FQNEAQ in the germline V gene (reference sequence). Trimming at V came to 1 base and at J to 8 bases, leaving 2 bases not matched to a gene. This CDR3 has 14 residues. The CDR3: CASSLGQGYSPLHF. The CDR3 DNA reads TGTGCCAGCAGCTTAGGACAGGGTTATTCACCCCTCCACTTT.

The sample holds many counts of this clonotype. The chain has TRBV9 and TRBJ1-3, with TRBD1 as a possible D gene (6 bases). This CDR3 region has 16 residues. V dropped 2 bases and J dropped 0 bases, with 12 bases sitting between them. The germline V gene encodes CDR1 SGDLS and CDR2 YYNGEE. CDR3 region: CASSVTQQGSGNTIYF. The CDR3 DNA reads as TGTGCCAGCAGCGTTACCCAACAGGGCTCTGGAAACACCATATATTTT.

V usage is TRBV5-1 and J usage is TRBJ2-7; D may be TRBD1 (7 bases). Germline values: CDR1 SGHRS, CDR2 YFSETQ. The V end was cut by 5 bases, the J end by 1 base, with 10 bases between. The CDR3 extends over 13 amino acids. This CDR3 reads CASRGGQSYEQYF. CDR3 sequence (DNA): TGCGCCAGCAGGGGGGGACAGTCCTACGAGCAGTACTTC.

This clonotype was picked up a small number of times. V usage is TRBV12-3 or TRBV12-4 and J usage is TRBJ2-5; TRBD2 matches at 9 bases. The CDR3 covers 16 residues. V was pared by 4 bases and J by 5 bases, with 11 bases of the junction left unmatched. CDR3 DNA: TGTGCCAGCAGTTACTCGGCTAGCGGGATTGGGGAGACCCAGTACTTC. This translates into CASSYSASGIGETQYF.

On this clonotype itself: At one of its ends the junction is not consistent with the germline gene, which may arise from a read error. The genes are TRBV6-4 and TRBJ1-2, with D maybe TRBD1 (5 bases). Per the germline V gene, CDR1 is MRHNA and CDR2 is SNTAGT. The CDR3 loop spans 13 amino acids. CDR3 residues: CAISDPGPDGYTF. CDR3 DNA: TGTGCCATCAGTGACCCAGGGCCGGATGGCTACACCTTC.

In nucleotides, the CDR3 is TGCGCCAGCAGCGAACGGAATCCCACCTACGAGCAGTACTTC. Translation: CASSERNPTYEQYF. The chain employs TRBV5-1 and TRBJ2-7, with D unresolved. In germline, CDR1 is SGHRS, CDR2 YFSETQ. This CDR3 region has 14 residues. Trimming took off 4 bases at V and 2 bases at J, with 13 bases between the two ends.

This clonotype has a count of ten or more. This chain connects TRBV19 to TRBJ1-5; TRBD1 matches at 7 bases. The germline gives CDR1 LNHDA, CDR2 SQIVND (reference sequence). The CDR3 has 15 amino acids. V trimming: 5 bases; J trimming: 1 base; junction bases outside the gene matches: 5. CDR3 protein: CASSPTGASNQPQHF. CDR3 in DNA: TGTGCCAGTAGTCCAACAGGGGCGAGCAATCAGCCCCAGCATTTT.

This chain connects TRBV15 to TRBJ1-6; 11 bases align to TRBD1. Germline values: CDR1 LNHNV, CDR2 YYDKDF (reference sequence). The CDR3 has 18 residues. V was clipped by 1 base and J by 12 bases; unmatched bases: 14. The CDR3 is CATSRAAGQGAVWGPLHF. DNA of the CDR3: TGTGCCACCAGCAGAGCAGCAGGACAGGGGGCTGTGTGGGGACCCCTCCACTTT.

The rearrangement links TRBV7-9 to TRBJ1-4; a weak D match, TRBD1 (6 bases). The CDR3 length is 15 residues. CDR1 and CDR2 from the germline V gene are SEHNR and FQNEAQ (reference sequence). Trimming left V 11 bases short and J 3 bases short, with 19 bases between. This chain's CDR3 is CALPTGTRANEKLFF. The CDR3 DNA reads TGTGCCTTACCAACCGGGACAAGGGCTAATGAAAAACTGTTTTTT.

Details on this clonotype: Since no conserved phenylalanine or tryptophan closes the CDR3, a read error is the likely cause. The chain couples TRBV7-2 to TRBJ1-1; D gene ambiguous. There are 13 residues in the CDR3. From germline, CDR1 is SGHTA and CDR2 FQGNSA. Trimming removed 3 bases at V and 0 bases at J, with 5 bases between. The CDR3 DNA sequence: TGTGCCAGCAGCTTGCAGGTGAACACTGAAGCTTTCTCT. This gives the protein CASSLQVNTEAFS.

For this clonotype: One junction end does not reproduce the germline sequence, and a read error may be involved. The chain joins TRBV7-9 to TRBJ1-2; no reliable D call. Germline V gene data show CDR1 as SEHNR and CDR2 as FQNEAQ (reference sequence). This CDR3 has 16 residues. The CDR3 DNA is TGCGCCAGCAGCCAAGATCGGCAGGCAGTCGGCTATGGCTACACCTTC. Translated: CASSQDRQAVGYGYTF.

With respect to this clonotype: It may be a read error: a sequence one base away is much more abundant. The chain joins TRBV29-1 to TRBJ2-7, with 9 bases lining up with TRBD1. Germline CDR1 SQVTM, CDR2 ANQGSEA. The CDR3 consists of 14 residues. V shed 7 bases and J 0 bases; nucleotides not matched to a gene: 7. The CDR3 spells CSATQGAISYEQYF. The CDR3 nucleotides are TGCAGCGCCACACAGGGGGCGATCTCCTACGAGCAGTACTTC.

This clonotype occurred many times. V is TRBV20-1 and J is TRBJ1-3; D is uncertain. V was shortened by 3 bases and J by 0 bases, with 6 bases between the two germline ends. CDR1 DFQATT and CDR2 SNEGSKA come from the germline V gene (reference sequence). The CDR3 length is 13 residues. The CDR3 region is CSASPSSGNTIYF. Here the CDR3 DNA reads TGCAGTGCTAGCCCGAGCTCTGGAAACACCATATATTTT.

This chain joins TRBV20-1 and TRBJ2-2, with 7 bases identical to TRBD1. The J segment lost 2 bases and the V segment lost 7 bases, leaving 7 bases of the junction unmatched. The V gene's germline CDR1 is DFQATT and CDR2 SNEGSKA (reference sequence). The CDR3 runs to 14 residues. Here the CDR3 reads CSVWDSVNTGELFF. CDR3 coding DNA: TGCAGTGTGTGGGACAGTGTTAACACCGGGGAGCTGTTTTTT.

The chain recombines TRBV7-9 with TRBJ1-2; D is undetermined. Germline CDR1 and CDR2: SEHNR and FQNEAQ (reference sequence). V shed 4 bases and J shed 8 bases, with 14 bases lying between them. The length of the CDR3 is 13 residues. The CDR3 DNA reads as TGTGCCAGCAGCTACCCGGCGGCTCAGGGCTACACCTTC. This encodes CASSYPAAQGYTF.

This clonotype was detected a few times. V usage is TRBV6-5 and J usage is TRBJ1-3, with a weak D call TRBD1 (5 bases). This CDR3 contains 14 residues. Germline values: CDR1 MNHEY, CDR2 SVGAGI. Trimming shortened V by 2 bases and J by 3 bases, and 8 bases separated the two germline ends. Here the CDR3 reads CASSYKGNGNTIYF. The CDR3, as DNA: TGTGCCAGCAGTTACAAGGGGAATGGAAACACCATATATTTT.

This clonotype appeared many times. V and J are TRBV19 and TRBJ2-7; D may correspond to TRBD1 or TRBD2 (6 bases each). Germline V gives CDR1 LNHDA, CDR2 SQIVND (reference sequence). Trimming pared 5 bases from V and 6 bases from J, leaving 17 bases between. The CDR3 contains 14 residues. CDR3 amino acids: CASSSDRLGSEQYF. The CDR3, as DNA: TGTGCCAGTAGTTCCGACAGGCTCGGGAGCGAGCAGTACTTC.

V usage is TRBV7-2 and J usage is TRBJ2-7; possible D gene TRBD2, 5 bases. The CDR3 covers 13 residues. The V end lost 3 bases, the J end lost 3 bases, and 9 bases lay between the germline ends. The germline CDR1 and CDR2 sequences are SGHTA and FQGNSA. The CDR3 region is CASSLSSGYEQYF. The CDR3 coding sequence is TGTGCCAGCAGCTTGTCCAGCGGCTACGAGCAGTACTTC.

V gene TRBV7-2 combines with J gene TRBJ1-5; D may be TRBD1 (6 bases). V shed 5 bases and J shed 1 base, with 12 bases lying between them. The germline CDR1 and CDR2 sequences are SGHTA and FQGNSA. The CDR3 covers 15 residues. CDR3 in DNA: TGTGCCAGCAGCACATTTACAGGGAGCAATCAGCCCCAGCATTTT. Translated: CASSTFTGSNQPQHF.

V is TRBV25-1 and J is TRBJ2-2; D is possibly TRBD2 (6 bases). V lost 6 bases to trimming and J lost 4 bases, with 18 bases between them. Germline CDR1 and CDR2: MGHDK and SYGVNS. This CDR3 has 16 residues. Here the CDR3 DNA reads TGTGCCAGCAGCCTCCCCCCGGGGGAATTCACCGGGGAGCTGTTTTTT. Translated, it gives CASSLPPGEFTGELFF. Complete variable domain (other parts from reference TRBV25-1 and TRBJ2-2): EADIYQTPRYLVIGTGKKITLECSQTMGHDKMYWYQQDPGMELHLIHYSYGVNSTEKGDLSSESTVSRIRTEHFPLTLESARPSHTSQYLCASSLPPGEFTGELFFGEGSRLTVL.

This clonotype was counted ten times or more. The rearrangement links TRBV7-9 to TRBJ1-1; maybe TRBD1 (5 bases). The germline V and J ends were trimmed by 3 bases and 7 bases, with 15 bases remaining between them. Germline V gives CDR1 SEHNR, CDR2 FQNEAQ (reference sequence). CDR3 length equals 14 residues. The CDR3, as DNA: TGTGCCAGCAGCTTTCGGAGGGGCGCGAGTGAAGCTTTCTTT. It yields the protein CASSFRRGASEAFF. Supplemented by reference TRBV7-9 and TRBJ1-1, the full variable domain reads DTGVSQNPRHKITKRGQNVTFRCDPISEHNRLYWYRQTLGQGPEFLTYFQNEAQLEKSRLLSDRFSAERPKGSFSTLEIQRTEQGDSAMYLCASSFRRGASEAFFGQGTRLTVV.

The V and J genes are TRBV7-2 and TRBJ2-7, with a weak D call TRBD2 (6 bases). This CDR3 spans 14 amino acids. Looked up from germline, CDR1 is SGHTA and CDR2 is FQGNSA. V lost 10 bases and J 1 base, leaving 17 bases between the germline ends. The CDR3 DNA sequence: TGTGCCACCAAGGACCCCGGACTATCCTACGAGCAGTACTTC. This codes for CATKDPGLSYEQYF.

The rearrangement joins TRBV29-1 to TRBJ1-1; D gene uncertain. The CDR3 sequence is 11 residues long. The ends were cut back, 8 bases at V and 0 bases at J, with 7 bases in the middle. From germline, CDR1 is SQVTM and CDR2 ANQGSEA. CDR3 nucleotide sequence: TGCAGCAGGTCCCTGAACACTGAAGCTTTCTTT. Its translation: CSRSLNTEAFF.

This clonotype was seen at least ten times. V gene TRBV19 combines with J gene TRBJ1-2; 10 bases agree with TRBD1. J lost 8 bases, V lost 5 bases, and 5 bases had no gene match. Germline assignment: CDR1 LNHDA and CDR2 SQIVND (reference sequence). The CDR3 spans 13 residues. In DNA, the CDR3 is TGTGCCAGTAGTCGACAGGGGGCTAGAGGCTACACCTTC. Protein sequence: CASSRQGARGYTF.